This TCR beta chain derives from a study of T cell responses to AZD1222 COVID-19 vaccine. Comment on this clone: What it binds is not known.

Study-wide findings and caveats: Spike-specific TCR breadth and depth went up after people got two AZD1222 doses. Most donors were white British, females outnumbered males, and clonal diversity was possibly underestimated.

Sequencing was performed with immunoSEQ multiplex PCR; in TCRdb, only in-frame clones are kept and a portion is missing. This repertoire shows approximately 150,000 clones, approximately 90% found once; its top ten account for about 2.6%. With 8 bases removed from V and 4 bases from J, the gap between germline ends came to 6 bases. Germline V gene data show CDR1 as SNHLY and CDR2 as FYNNEI. The CDR3 has 11 residues. The TCR originated in an adult in good health. Sequences were derived from peripheral blood, sampled on day 0 of AZD1222 vaccination. V and J are TRBV2 and TRBJ1-3; D not certain. CDR3 sequence reads: CASGEGNTIYF. The DNA for the CDR3 is TGTGCCAGCGGAGAAGGAAACACCATATATTTT. Complete variable domain (other parts from reference TRBV2 and TRBJ1-3): EPEVTQTPSHQVTQMGQEVILRCVPISNHLYFYWYRQILGQKVEFLVSFYNNEISEKSEIFDDQFSVERPDGSNFTLKIRSTKLEDSAMYFCASGEGNTIYFGEGSWLTVV.